The clone carrying this T cell receptor beta chain was detected a few times. The antigen remains unidentified. This specimen comes from a study of response to subunit inactivated influenza vaccine. Via MiXCR, TCRdb re-called the RT-PCR reads, giving one row per CDR3 protein. The table lists about 160,000 distinct CDR3 sequences, roughly 11% of them singletons. The study, taken as a whole, reports: That few new T cells are recruited by each seasonal influenza vaccination was the authors' suggestion.

CDR3 length: 14 amino acids. The germline V and J ends were trimmed by 4 bases and 5 bases, with 11 bases remaining between them. This receptor was taken from a man aged 50 to 60 who received an inactivated influenza vaccine. The chain employs TRBV6-7 and TRBJ1-4; tentatively, D is TRBD1 (6 bases). TRBV6-7 is marked as an open reading frame, function uncertain. Sequencing used non-naive T cells sorted from PBMCs, obtained 45 days after vaccination. CDR3 loop: CASSSQGVNEKLFF. The CDR3 bases are TGTGCCAGCAGTTCACAGGGTGTAAATGAAAAACTGTTTTTT.